The 8 T cell receptor beta chains reported below all come from one sample, sequenced in a study of blood T cell repertoires in COVID-19 (dated by TCRdb to 2020 to 2021). Libraries were made using the immunoSEQ multiplex PCR assay. TCRdb took this table from immuneACCESS and kept in-frame rearrangements with V and J called. Such tables lack part of the clones; where checked against another copy, unresolved V genes explain under half of the gap, and the rest is unexplained. The sample has about 260,000 clones on record, approximately 87% of them singletons. About 1.6% of the sample goes to the ten largest clones. Sequencing was carried out using peripheral blood. The receptors stem from a woman aged 35 to 49 who had recovered from COVID-19.

The V gene is TRBV27, the J gene TRBJ1-4; D perhaps matches TRBD1 (6 bases). CDR3 size: 13 residues. Deletions cut 6 bases from V and 3 bases from J, with 8 bases between. In germline, CDR1 is MNHEY, CDR2 SMNVEV (reference sequence). CDR3 in amino acids: CASRQGANEKLFF. CDR3 nucleotides: TGTGCCAGCAGACAGGGAGCTAATGAAAAACTGTTTTTT.

The chain links TRBV11-3 to TRBJ2-3, with unresolved D. The CDR3 loop spans 15 amino acids. Germline-derived CDR1 and CDR2 are SGHNT and YENEEA. V was cut by 1 base and J by 1 base, with 9 bases left in between. CDR3 amino acids: CASSLGAVRTDTQYF. DNA of the CDR3: TGTGCCAGCAGCTTAGGCGCGGTTCGCACAGATACGCAGTATTTT. Full variable domain (remainder filled in from reference TRBV11-3 and TRBJ2-3): EAGVVQSPRYKIIEKKQPVAFWCNPISGHNTLYWYLQNLGQGPELLIRYENEEAVDDSQLPKDRFSAERLKGVDSTLKIQPAELGDSAVYLCASSLGAVRTDTQYFGPGTRLTVL.

As regards this clone: Other DNA sequences in this sample translate to the same CDR3. The chain has TRBV7-2 and TRBJ1-5; 12 bases are shared with TRBD1. Germline V gene data show CDR1 as SGHTA and CDR2 as FQGNSA. V lost 2 bases, J lost 7 bases, and 6 bases stayed unmatched. This CDR3 spans 16 amino acids. The CDR3 loop is CASSLTGTGGRQPQHF. The CDR3 DNA follows: TGTGCCAGCAGCTTAACCGGGACAGGGGGCAGGCAGCCCCAGCATTTT.

The genes are TRBV30 and TRBJ1-2, with D perhaps TRBD1 (6 bases). The CDR3 totals 10 residues. Germline CDR1 GTSNPN, CDR2 SVGIG (reference sequence). Trimming pared 8 bases from V and 8 bases from J, leaving 12 bases between. This CDR3 reads CAHRVGGYTF. For the CDR3, the DNA is TGTGCCCACAGGGTGGGCGGCTACACCTTC.

V is TRBV12-5 and J is TRBJ2-5, with D perhaps TRBD1 (5 bases). Between the trimmed V and J ends, which lost 1 base and 3 bases, there was a span of 12 bases. CDR1 LGHNT and CDR2 FRNRAP come from the germline V gene. CDR3 size: 15 residues. The CDR3 region has the DNA TGTGCTAGTGGTTTGGCACAGGTTCTAAAAGAGACCCAGTACTTC. Translated, it gives CASGLAQVLKETQYF. Complete variable domain (other parts from reference TRBV12-5 and TRBJ2-5): DARVTQTPRHKVTEMGQEVTMRCQPILGHNTVFWYRQTMMQGLELLAYFRNRAPLDDSGMPKDRFSAEMPDATLATLKIQPSEPRDSAVYFCASGLAQVLKETQYFGPGTRLLVL.

The chain couples TRBV18 to TRBJ2-2; D is unresolved. The CDR3 is 13 residues long. In germline, CDR1 is KGHSH, CDR2 LQKENI. Trimming cost V 3 bases and J 6 bases, with 8 bases left between them. For the CDR3, the DNA is TGTGCCAGCTCACCGGGCCCTCCCGGGGAGCTGTTTTTT. This gives the protein CASSPGPPGELFF.

J is TRBJ1-1 and V is TRBV7-2, with D perhaps TRBD1 (5 bases). V was clipped by 1 base and J by 1 base, with 10 bases between them. Per germline, CDR1 SGHTA and CDR2 FQGNSA. CDR3 length: 15 residues. CDR3 sequence reads: CASSLDSGQNTEAFF. CDR3 coding DNA: TGTGCCAGCAGCTTAGATAGCGGACAGAACACTGAAGCTTTCTTT.

This clone was seen only a few times. V and J are TRBV5-1 and TRBJ1-6, with no clear D. The CDR3 length is 15 residues. CDR1 is SGHRS, CDR2 YFSETQ, per germline. Trimming left V 0 bases short and J 0 bases short, with 4 bases between. CDR3 bases: TGCGCCAGCAGCTTGGAGAGCTCCTATAATTCACCCCTCCACTTT. It translates to CASSLESSYNSPLHF.